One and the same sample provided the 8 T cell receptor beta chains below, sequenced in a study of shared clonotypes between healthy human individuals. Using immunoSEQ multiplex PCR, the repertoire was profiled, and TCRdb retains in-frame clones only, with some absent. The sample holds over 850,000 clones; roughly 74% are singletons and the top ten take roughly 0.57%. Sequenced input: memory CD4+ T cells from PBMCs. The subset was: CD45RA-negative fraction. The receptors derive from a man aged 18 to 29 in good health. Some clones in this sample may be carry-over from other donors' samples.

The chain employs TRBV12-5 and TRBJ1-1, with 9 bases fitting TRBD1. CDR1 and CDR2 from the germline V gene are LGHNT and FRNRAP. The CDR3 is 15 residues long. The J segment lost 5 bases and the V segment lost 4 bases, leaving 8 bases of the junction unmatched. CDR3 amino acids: CASGWTGQGRTEAFF. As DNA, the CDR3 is TGTGCTAGTGGTTGGACAGGACAGGGGAGGACTGAAGCTTTCTTT.

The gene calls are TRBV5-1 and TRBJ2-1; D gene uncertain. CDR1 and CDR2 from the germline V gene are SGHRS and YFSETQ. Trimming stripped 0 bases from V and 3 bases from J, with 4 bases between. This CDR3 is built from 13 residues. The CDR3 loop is CASSLGHYNEQFF. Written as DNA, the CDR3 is TGCGCCAGCAGCTTGGGACACTACAATGAGCAGTTCTTC.

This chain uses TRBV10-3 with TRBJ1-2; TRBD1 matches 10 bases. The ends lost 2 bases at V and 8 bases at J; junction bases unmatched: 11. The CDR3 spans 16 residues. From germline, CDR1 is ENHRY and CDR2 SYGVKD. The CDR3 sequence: CAISEQTGGSLQGYTF. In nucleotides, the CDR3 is TGTGCCATCAGTGAGCAGACAGGGGGCTCCCTACAGGGCTACACCTTC.

The CDR3 loop is CASSQDFGRGNEQYF. The CDR3 DNA sequence: TGTGCCAGCAGCCAAGATTTTGGGAGGGGGAACGAGCAGTACTTC. This chain links TRBV4-2 with TRBJ2-7, with D possibly being TRBD2 (7 bases). Germline CDR1 is LGHNA and CDR2 is YNFKEQ. The V end was cut by 0 bases, the J end by 5 bases, with 14 bases between. This CDR3 spans 15 amino acids.

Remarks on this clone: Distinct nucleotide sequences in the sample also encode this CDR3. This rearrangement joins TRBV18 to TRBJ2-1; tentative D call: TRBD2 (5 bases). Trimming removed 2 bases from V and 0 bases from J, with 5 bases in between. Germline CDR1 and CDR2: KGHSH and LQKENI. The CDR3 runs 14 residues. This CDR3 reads CASSPTSSYNEQFF. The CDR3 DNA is TGTGCCAGCTCACCAACTAGCTCCTACAATGAGCAGTTCTTC.

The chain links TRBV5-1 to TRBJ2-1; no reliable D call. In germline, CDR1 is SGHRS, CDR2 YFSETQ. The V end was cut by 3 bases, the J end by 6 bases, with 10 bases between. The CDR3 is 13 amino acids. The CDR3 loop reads CASSWAPLNEQFF. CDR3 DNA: TGCGCCAGCAGCTGGGCCCCTCTCAATGAGCAGTTCTTC.

CDR3 nucleotides: TGTGCCAGCAGCTTAAATCGGGGATTCGCGTCAGAGACCCAGTACTTC. Amino acids: CASSLNRGFASETQYF. The rearrangement uses TRBV11-3 and TRBJ2-5; possibly TRBD2 for D (5 bases). Germline V gene data show CDR1 as SGHNT and CDR2 as YENEEA. The length of the CDR3 is 16 residues. V was clipped by 2 bases and J by 4 bases, with 17 bases between them.

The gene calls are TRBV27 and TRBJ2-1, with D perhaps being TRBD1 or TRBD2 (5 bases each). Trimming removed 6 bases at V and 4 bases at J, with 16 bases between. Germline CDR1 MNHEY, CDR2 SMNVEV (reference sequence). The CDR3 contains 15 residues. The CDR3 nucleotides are TGTGCCAGCAGCAGCGCCGGGACGTTTTACAATGAGCAGTTCTTC. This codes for CASSSAGTFYNEQFF.